Presented here are 4 T cell receptor beta chains from one specimen sequenced in a study of control samples from healthy donors and cancer patients. TCRdb's table, derived via immunoSEQ multiplex PCR, lists solely in-frame clones and lacks some. Among about 26,000 clones listed, 85% were seen once. Sequencing was done on a sample of PBMCs. These receptors came from a woman aged 55-69 years with head and neck cancer.

The V gene is TRBV5-1, the J gene TRBJ1-2; D is ambiguous. The CDR3 has 13 residues. V shed 0 bases and J shed 5 bases, with 8 bases lying between them. Looked up from germline, CDR1 is SGHRS and CDR2 is YFSETQ. CDR3 sequence reads: CASSLEGGYGYTF. CDR3 bases: TGCGCCAGCAGCTTGGAGGGAGGGTATGGCTACACCTTC.

This clone was observed once. The DNA for the CDR3 is TGCAGCGTGCCCCCGACAGGGGGCAATTTTTGGAACACTGAAGCTTTCTTT. This translates into CSVPPTGGNFWNTEAFF. V is TRBV29-1 and J is TRBJ1-1; 10 bases are a match to TRBD1. In germline, CDR1 is SQVTM, CDR2 ANQGSEA. The CDR3 runs to 17 residues. J gave up 1 base and V 6 bases, and 14 bases lay outside the gene matches. The full variable domain, its missing parts supplied by reference TRBV29-1 and TRBJ1-1, is SAVISQKPSRDICQRGTSLTIQCQVDSQVTMMFWYRQQPGQSLTLIATANQGSEATYESGFVIDKFPISRPNLTFSTLTVSNMSPEDSSIYLCSVPPTGGNFWNTEAFFGQGTRLTVV.

The chain couples TRBV7-9 to TRBJ2-1; tentative D call: TRBD2 (5 bases). CDR3 length equals 13 residues. V shed 5 bases and J shed 7 bases, with 12 bases lying between them. The germline gives CDR1 SEHNR, CDR2 FQNEAQ (reference sequence). As DNA, the CDR3 is TGTGCCAGCAGCGTCAGCGGAGCTAATGAGCAGTTCTTC. Translated, it gives CASSVSGANEQFF.

By proportion, this clone is medium-sized. The chain employs TRBV7-3 and TRBJ2-1; a possible D gene is TRBD1 (6 bases). The CDR3 spans 13 residues. From germline, CDR1 is SGHTA and CDR2 FQGTGA. V was clipped by 6 bases and J by 5 bases, with 11 bases between them. The CDR3 nucleotides read TGTGCCAGCAGTCAGGACAGAAACAATGAGCAGTTCTTC. This sequence encodes CASSQDRNNEQFF.